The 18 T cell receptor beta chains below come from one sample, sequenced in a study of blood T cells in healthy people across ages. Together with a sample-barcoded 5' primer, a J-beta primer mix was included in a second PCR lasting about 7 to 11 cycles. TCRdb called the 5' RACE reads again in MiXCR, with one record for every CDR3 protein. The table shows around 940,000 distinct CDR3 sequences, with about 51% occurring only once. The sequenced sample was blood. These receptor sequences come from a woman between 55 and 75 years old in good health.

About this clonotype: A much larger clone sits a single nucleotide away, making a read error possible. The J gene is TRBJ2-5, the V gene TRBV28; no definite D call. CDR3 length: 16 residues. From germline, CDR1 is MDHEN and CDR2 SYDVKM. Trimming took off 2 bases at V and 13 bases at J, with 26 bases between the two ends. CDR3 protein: CASSLVGRPLSYERYF. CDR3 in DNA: TGTGCCAGCAGTTTAGTAGGTCGGCCGCTGAGTTACGAGCGGTACTTC. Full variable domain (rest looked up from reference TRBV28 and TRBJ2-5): DVKVTQSSRYLVKRTGEKVFLECVQDMDHENMFWYRQDPGLGLRLIYFSYDVKMKEKGDIPEGYSVSREKKERFSLILESASTNQTSMYLCASSLVGRPLSYERYFGPGTRLLVL.

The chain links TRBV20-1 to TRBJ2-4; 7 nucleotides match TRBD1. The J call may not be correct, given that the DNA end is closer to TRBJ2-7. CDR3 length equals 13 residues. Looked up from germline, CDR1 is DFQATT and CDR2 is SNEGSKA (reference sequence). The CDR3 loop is CSARKGARDEQYF. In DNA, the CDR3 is TGCAGTGCTAGGAAGGGGGCACGAGACGAGCAGTACTTC.

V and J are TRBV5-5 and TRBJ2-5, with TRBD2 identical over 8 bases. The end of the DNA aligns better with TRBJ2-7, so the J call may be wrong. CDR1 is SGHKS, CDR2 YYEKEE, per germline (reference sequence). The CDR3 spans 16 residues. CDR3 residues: CASSPTGGGAYYEQYF. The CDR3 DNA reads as TGTGCCAGCAGCCCTACCGGGGGGGGCGCTTACTACGAGCAGTACTTC.

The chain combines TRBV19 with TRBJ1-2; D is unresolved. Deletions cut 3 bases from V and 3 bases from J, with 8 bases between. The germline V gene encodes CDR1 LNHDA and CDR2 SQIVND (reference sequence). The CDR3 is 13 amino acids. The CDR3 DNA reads TGTGCCAGTAGTATGGGAGGATACTATGGCTACACCTTC. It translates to CASSMGGYYGYTF.

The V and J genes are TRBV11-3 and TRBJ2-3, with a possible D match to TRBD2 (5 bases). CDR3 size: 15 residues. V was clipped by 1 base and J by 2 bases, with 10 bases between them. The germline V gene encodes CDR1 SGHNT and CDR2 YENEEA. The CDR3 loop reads CASSLGAAATDTQYF. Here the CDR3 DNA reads TGTGCCAGCAGCTTAGGAGCGGCGGCCACAGATACGCAGTATTTT.

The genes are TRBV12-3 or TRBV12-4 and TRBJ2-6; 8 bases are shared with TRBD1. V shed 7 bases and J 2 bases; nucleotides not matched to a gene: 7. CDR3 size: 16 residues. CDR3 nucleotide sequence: TGTGCCAGCACCAGACAGGGGCCTACTGGGGCCAACGTCCTGACTTTC. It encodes CASTRQGPTGANVLTF.

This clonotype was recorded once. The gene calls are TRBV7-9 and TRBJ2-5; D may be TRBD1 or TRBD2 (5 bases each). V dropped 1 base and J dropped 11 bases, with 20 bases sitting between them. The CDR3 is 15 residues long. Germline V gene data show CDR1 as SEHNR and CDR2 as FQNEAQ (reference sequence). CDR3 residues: CASSLGRGTQREQYF. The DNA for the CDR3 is TGTGCCAGCAGCTTAGGAAGGGGAACCCAGAGGGAGCAGTACTTC.

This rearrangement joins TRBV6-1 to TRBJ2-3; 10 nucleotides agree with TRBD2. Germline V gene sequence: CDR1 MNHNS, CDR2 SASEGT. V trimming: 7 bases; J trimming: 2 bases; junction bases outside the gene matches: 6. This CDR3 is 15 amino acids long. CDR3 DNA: TGTGCCAGCAACGGACTAGCGGCCGACACAGATACGCAGTATTTT. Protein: CASNGLAADTDTQYF.

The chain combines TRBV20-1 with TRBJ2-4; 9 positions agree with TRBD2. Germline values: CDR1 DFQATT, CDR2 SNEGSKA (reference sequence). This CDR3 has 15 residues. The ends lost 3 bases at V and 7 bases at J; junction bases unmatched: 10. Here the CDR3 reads CSASANSGRGNIQYF. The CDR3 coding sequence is TGCAGTGCTAGCGCGAATAGCGGGAGAGGGAACATTCAGTACTTC.

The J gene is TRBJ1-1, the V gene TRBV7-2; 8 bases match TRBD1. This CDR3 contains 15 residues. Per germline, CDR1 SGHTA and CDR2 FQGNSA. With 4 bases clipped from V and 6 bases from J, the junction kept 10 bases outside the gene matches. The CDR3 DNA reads TGTGCCAGCAGCTCGACAGGGGAGCGGGGGTCTGAAGCTTTCTTT. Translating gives CASSSTGERGSEAFF. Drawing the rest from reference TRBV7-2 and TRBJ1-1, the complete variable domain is GAGVSQSPSNKVTEKGKDVELRCDPISGHTALYWYRQSLGQGLEFLIYFQGNSAPDKSGLPSDRFSAERTGGSVSTLTIQRTQQEDSAVYLCASSSTGERGSEAFFGQGTRLTVV.

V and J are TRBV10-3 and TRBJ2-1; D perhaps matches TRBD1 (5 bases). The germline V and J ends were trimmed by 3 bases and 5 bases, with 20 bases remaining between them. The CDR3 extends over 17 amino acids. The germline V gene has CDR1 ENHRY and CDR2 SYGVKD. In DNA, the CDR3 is TGTGCCATCAGTGAACGTCTAAGTGAGACAGCTCACAATGAGCAGTTCTTC. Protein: CAISERLSETAHNEQFF.

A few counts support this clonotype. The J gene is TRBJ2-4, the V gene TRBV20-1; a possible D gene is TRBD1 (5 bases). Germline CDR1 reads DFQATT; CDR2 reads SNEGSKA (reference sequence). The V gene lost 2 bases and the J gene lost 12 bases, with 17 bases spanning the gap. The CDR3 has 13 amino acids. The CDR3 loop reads CSARHLMGLDQYF. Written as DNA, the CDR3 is TGCAGTGCTAGACATCTTATGGGGCTGGATCAGTACTTC.

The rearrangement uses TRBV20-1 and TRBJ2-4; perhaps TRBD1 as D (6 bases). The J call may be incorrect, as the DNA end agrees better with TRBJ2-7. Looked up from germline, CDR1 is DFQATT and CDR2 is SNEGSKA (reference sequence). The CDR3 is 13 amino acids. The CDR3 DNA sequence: TGCAGTGCCGGGGCAAGGGGGATGTACGAGCAGTACTTC. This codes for CSAGARGMYEQYF.

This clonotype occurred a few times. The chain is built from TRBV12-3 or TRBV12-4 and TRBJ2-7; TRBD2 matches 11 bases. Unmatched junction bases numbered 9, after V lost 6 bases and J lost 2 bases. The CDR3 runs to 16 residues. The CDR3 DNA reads TGTGCCAGCAGAAAGGGGGGGACTAGCGGACCCTACGAGCAGTACTTC. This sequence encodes CASRKGGTSGPYEQYF.

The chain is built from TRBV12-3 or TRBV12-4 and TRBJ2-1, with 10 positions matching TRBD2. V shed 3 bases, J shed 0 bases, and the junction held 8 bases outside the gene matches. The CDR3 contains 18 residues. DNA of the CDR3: TGTGCCAGCAGTTTTAGAACTAGCGGGACCCGCTCCTACAATGAGCAGTTCTTC. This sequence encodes CASSFRTSGTRSYNEQFF.

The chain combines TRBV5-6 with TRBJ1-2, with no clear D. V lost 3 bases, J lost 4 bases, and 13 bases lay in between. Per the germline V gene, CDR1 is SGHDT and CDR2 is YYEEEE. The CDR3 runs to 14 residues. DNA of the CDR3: TGTGCCAGCAGCTGGACCTCCGAAGGCTATGGCTACACCTTC. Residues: CASSWTSEGYGYTF.

CDR3 residues: CASTPMSGQETQYF. The CDR3 DNA reads as TGTGCCAGCACCCCAATGAGCGGGCAAGAGACCCAGTACTTC. V and J are TRBV7-9 and TRBJ2-5, with a weak D call TRBD2 (6 bases). Germline-derived CDR1 and CDR2 are SEHNR and FQNEAQ (reference sequence). The CDR3 runs 14 residues. V was shortened by 7 bases and J by 2 bases, with 14 bases between the two germline ends.

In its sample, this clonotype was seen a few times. The CDR3 nucleotides are TGTGCCAGCAGTTTCGGGGGGCTCACTGAAGCTTTCTTT. Its translation: CASSFGGLTEAFF. The chain recombines TRBV12-3 or TRBV12-4 with TRBJ1-1, with a tentative D call TRBD1 (6 bases). CDR3 size: 13 residues. V was shortened by 3 bases and J by 4 bases, with 9 bases between the two germline ends.